What follows are 2 T cell receptor beta chains derived from one specimen sequenced in a study of T-cell memory formation after mild COVID-19. TCRdb recomputed calls from the 5' RACE reads with MiXCR, one row per CDR3 protein. The sample records some 110,000 distinct CDR3 sequences, roughly 12% being singletons. Source material: PBMCs or a T cell subset sorted from them (not recorded which). The receptors derive from an adult woman who had mild COVID-19 (a few samples of this study predate the infection). Cell type and time point are not known.

In its sample, this clonotype was seen a few times. The chain links TRBV12-3 or TRBV12-4 to TRBJ2-7; TRBD1 is a possible D gene (5 bases). The CDR3 is made up of 18 amino acids. With 3 bases removed from V and 1 base from J, the gap between germline ends came to 22 bases. This CDR3 reads CASSFDNQGPLLSYEQYF. The CDR3 nucleotides read TGTGCCAGCAGTTTCGACAACCAGGGTCCCCTTCTTTCCTACGAGCAGTACTTC.

This clonotype was detected many times. The genes are TRBV12-3 or TRBV12-4 and TRBJ2-7; D is possibly TRBD2 (7 bases). CDR3 length: 15 residues. V dropped 5 bases and J dropped 2 bases, with 16 bases sitting between them. The CDR3 coding sequence is TGTGCCAGCAGTCTGGGGGGGGGCGCGGCCTACGAGCAGTACTTC. It is translated as CASSLGGGAAYEQYF.